This T cell receptor (beta chain) derives from a study of cytomegalovirus exposure and HLA in healthy donors. A multiplex PCR was run with 60 Vbeta primers and 13 Jbeta primers. TCRdb's table, derived via immunoSEQ multiplex PCR, lists solely in-frame clones and lacks some. This sample's table reports 80,000 to 100,000 clones. Study results and caveats: Association with HLA alleles at 0.05 false discovery rate was found for 15,000 or so TCR beta sequences in a later analysis. TRBV6-2, TRBV6-3 and some other V segments were excluded as indistinguishable. A later analysis found TCR association rates differed by HLA locus, highest for DRB1 and lowest for HLA-C.

Concerning this clone itself: Its matching antigen is unknown.

The germline CDR1 and CDR2 sequences are LNHDA and SQIVND (reference sequence). V gave up 5 bases and J gave up 4 bases, with 11 bases separating them. The CDR3 is made up of 13 amino acids. The chain links TRBV19 to TRBJ2-5; possible D gene TRBD2, 6 bases. Sequenced material: PBMCs. The TCR originated in a man in his fifties in good health and CMV-seropositive. The CDR3 region is CASSPEGGETQYF. The CDR3 DNA follows: TGTGCCAGTAGTCCGGAGGGAGGAGAGACCCAGTACTTC.